The 10 T cell receptor beta chains presented below share a single source sample, sequenced in a study of T-cell memory formation after mild COVID-19. TCRdb used MiXCR to reprocess the 5' RACE reads, holding one entry per CDR3 protein. The sample has 500,000 to 650,000 distinct CDR3 sequences, 20% to 25% seen once. Specimen: PBMCs or a T cell subset sorted from them (not recorded which). All receptors come from an adult woman who had mild COVID-19 (a few samples of this study predate the infection). Cell type and time point are not known.

The chain uses TRBV4-3 and TRBJ2-3; D not certain. CDR3 size: 15 residues. Deletions cut 0 bases from V and 0 bases from J, with 7 bases between. Germline values: CDR1 LGHNA, CDR2 YSLEER. In DNA, the CDR3 is TGCGCCAGCAGCCAAGACCCGACTAGCACAGATACGCAGTATTTT. Residues: CASSQDPTSTDTQYF.

The chain has TRBV20-1 and TRBJ2-4; perhaps TRBD2 as D (7 bases). With 5 bases removed from V and 1 base from J, the gap between germline ends came to 12 bases. CDR3 length: 14 amino acids. The V gene's germline CDR1 is DFQATT and CDR2 SNEGSKA (reference sequence). The CDR3 region is CSAQRGGAKNIQYF. In DNA form, the CDR3 reads TGCAGTGCTCAGAGGGGGGGGGCCAAAAACATTCAGTACTTC.

The genes are TRBV19 and TRBJ2-5; 10 bases match TRBD2. The CDR3 runs 17 residues. Looked up from germline, CDR1 is LNHDA and CDR2 is SQIVND (reference sequence). The V and J ends lost 5 bases and 5 bases, in that order; junction bases with no gene match: 14. The CDR3 DNA is TGTGCCAGTAGTCCCCGTGCGTGGCTAGCGGGAGAGGAGACCCAGTACTTC. The encoded protein is CASSPRAWLAGEETQYF.

This clonotype was picked up a small number of times. The J gene is TRBJ2-5, the V gene TRBV24-1; 10 bases are shared with TRBD2. This CDR3 comprises 16 residues. V was pared by 4 bases and J by 4 bases, with 8 bases of the junction left unmatched. Germline values: CDR1 KGHDR, CDR2 SFDVKD. Here the CDR3 DNA reads TGTGCCACCAGTGAGTCCGGACTAGCGGATGGAGAGACCCAGTACTTC. It encodes CATSESGLADGETQYF.

This clonotype was seen more than once but under ten times. The chain combines TRBV24-1 with TRBJ2-1; 10 bases are shared with TRBD2. This CDR3 has 16 amino acids. The germline gives CDR1 KGHDR, CDR2 SFDVKD. Unmatched junction bases numbered 5, after V lost 2 bases and J lost 5 bases. CDR3 region: CATSDSSAGGHNEQFF. The CDR3 bases are TGTGCCACCAGTGATTCCTCAGCGGGAGGGCACAATGAGCAGTTCTTC.

The rearrangement uses TRBV7-2 and TRBJ2-3; D possibly matches TRBD1 or TRBD2 (5 bases each). The CDR3 sequence is 14 residues long. Trimming took 3 bases from V and 4 from J, leaving 11 bases between them. The germline V gene has CDR1 SGHTA and CDR2 FQGNSA. CDR3 amino acids: CASSLGPGSDTQYF. In nucleotides, the CDR3 is TGTGCCAGCAGCTTGGGGCCGGGGTCAGATACGCAGTATTTT.

This clonotype was observed a handful of times. The J gene is TRBJ2-3, the V gene TRBV29-1; D may be TRBD2 (6 bases). Germline CDR1 SQVTM, CDR2 ANQGSEA. The CDR3 extends over 13 amino acids. Trimming took 6 bases from V and 2 from J, leaving 12 bases between them. Here the CDR3 DNA reads TGCAGCGTCCCGGGACTCCACACAGATACGCAGTATTTT. It yields the protein CSVPGLHTDTQYF.

The chain links TRBV5-1 to TRBJ1-3, with D perhaps matching TRBD1 (5 bases). This CDR3 is 17 amino acids long. V dropped 4 bases and J dropped 0 bases, with 17 bases sitting between them. Germline V gene data show CDR1 as SGHRS and CDR2 as YFSETQ. The chain's CDR3 is CASSQGWGTSSGNTIYF. The CDR3 DNA is TGCGCCAGCAGCCAAGGCTGGGGCACGAGCTCTGGAAACACCATATATTTT. Complete variable domain (other parts from reference TRBV5-1 and TRBJ1-3): KAGVTQTPRYLIKTRGQQVTLSCSPISGHRSVSWYQQTPGQGLQFLFEYFSETQRNKGNFPGRFSGRQFSNSRSEMNVSTLELGDSALYLCASSQGWGTSSGNTIYFGEGSWLTVV.

The chain combines TRBV6-1 with TRBJ1-2; TRBD1 aligns across 7 bases. This CDR3 region has 14 residues. With V trimmed by 6 bases and J by 0 bases, 4 bases remained unmatched. In germline, CDR1 is MNHNS, CDR2 SASEGT. The CDR3, as DNA: TGTGCCAGCAGCGGAGGGACAGCTAACTATGGCTACACCTTC. Amino acids: CASSGGTANYGYTF.

The chain's CDR3 is CATSRDLTSGETQYF. DNA for the CDR3: TGTGCCACCAGCAGAGATCTAACTAGCGGAGAGACCCAGTACTTC. V and J are TRBV15 and TRBJ2-5; 8 nucleotides line up with TRBD2. Germline-derived CDR1 and CDR2 are LNHNV and YYDKDF (reference sequence). The CDR3 is 15 residues long. V trimming: 0 bases; J trimming: 4 bases; junction bases outside the gene matches: 4.